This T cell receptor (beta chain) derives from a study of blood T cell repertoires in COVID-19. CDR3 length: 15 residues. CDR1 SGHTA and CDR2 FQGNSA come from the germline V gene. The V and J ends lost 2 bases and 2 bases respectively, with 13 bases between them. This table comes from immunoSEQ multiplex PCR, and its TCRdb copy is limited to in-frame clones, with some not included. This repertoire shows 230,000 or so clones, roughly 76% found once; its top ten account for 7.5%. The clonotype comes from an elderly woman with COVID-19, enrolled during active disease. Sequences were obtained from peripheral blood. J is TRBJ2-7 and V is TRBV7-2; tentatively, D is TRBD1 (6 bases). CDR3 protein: CASSLNRAMAYEQYF. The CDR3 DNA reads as TGTGCCAGCAGCTTAAACAGGGCTATGGCCTACGAGCAGTACTTC.